The clone carrying this T cell receptor (beta chain) was detected only a few times. Antigen unknown. V lost 4 bases and J lost 9; bases outside the gene matches: 15. Germline lookup yields CDR1 LNHDA and CDR2 SQIVND (reference sequence). The CDR3 consists of 16 residues. Amplification yielded TCR beta CDR3 regions, with RNA transcripts as the source. Using the HTBI primer set, a first-round RT-PCR was run on the TCR CDR3. TCRdb fed the multiplex PCR reads into MiXCR, producing one record per CDR3 protein. This sample has fewer than 400,000 distinct CDR3 sequences; 15% to 17% occur once, and the top ten carry 25% to 30%. The data were obtained in a study of T cells in Graves' hyperthyroidism and ophthalmopathy. Study conclusions and caveats: The model identified upcoming ophthalmopathy a median about 7.1 months ahead of onset.

Sequenced input: blood. The rearrangement links TRBV19 to TRBJ2-1; 7 nucleotides align to TRBD2. The receptor was isolated from a woman between 18 and 29 years old with Graves' hyperthyroidism that later progressed to Graves' ophthalmopathy. The CDR3 region is CASSNVRLAAQSEQFF. As DNA, the CDR3 is TGTGCCAGTAGTAACGTTAGGCTAGCGGCCCAGAGTGAGCAGTTCTTC.